This T cell receptor beta chain was documented in a study of CD8 T cells in ankylosing spondylitis. This CDR3 region has 13 residues. V was clipped by 7 bases and J by 3 bases, with 13 bases between them. The germline gives CDR1 SNHLY, CDR2 FYNNEI. One entry per CDR3 protein results from TCRdb running MiXCR on the 5' RACE reads. The sample gives about 260,000 distinct CDR3 sequences, around 25% of which show up once; less than 0.75% is in the top ten. The sequence was obtained from a male donor with ankylosing spondylitis or in good health (not recorded which). Sample: blood, either unsorted or a sorted T cell fraction (not recorded which). V and J are TRBV2 and TRBJ2-7; D might be TRBD1 (5 bases). The CDR3 loop reads CASTDTIIYEQYF. The CDR3 coding sequence is TGTGCCAGCACGGACACGATCATCTACGAGCAGTACTTC.